This T cell receptor beta chain was recovered during a study of shared clonotypes between healthy human individuals. Notes on the study in general: What limited the represented genetic and exposure-history diversity was the small number of donors.

Assay: immunoSEQ multiplex PCR; the TCRdb copy retains only in-frame clones and omits some. The sample includes roughly 1 million clones, 60% to 80% of them seen just once. As regards this clone: Its antigen is still unknown.

The CDR3 covers 16 residues. The germline V gene has CDR1 SGHNT and CDR2 YYREEE (reference sequence). J was trimmed by 6 bases and V by 2 bases; bases with no gene match: 10. This TCR was sampled from a man younger than 30 in good health. The source material was memory CD4+ T cells sorted from blood. Subset here: CD45RA-negative fraction. The V and J genes are TRBV5-4 and TRBJ1-3, with 8 bases fitting TRBD1. As DNA, the CDR3 is TGTGCCAGCAGCTTCGATACGGGACAGGCTTTAAACACCATATATTTT. Translated, it gives CASSFDTGQALNTIYF.